The 16 T cell receptor beta chains reported below all come from one sample, sequenced in a study of shared clonotypes between healthy human individuals. Sequencing was performed with immunoSEQ multiplex PCR; in TCRdb, only in-frame clones are kept and a portion is missing. Of around 1.9 million clones listed, 85% to 95% are singletons. The naive CD8 population came from CD45RO-negative cells selected for CCR7, without terminally differentiated effector memory CD45RA+ cells. Source material: naive CD8+ T cells from PBMCs. The receptors were sampled from a man younger than 35 in good health. Some clones in this sample may be carry-over from other donors' samples.

The V call is TRBV5-1, the J call TRBJ2-1; TRBD2 agrees at 12 bases. Germline V gene data show CDR1 as SGHRS and CDR2 as YFSETQ. V trimming: 2 bases; J trimming: 10 bases; junction bases outside the gene matches: 10. The CDR3 sequence is 16 residues long. This CDR3 reads CASSFPTSGRGLEQFF. CDR3 sequence (DNA): TGCGCCAGCAGCTTTCCGACTAGCGGGAGAGGCTTGGAGCAGTTCTTC.

This chain uses TRBV7-9 with TRBJ1-1, with a weak D call TRBD1 (5 bases). CDR1 is SEHNR, CDR2 FQNEAQ, per germline (reference sequence). This CDR3 has 16 amino acids. Trimming shortened V by 0 bases and J by 1 base, and 12 bases separated the two germline ends. The CDR3 DNA follows: TGTGCCAGCAGCTTAGCTTTAGACAGAACGAACACTGAAGCTTTCTTT. Protein product: CASSLALDRTNTEAFF.

This clone was recorded once. V is TRBV27 and J is TRBJ2-3; D possibly corresponds to TRBD1 (6 bases). Germline V lookup: CDR1 MNHEY, CDR2 SMNVEV (reference sequence). This CDR3 spans 15 amino acids. V lost 5 bases and J lost 1, with 13 bases in between. The CDR3 coding sequence is TGTGCCAGCAGTACCTCAGGGGTCGGCACAGATACGCAGTATTTT. As protein: CASSTSGVGTDTQYF.

The chain employs TRBV12-5 and TRBJ1-1; maybe TRBD1 (5 bases). The CDR3 spans 15 residues. Germline values: CDR1 LGHNT, CDR2 FRNRAP. Trimming cost V 2 bases and J 2 bases, with 12 bases left between them. CDR3 nucleotide sequence: TGTGCTAGTGGTTTGAATCAGGGTATAAACACTGAAGCTTTCTTT. Residues: CASGLNQGINTEAFF.

The chain uses TRBV28 and TRBJ1-1; TRBD1 is a possible D gene (5 bases). The CDR3 spans 13 residues. Trimming stripped 3 bases from V and 6 bases from J, with 11 bases between. CDR1 and CDR2 (germline): MDHEN, SYDVKM. The DNA for the CDR3 is TGTGCCAGCAGTTTGGGCAGGGCATCTGAAGCTTTCTTT. It translates to CASSLGRASEAFF.

This clone appeared a single time. The rearrangement uses TRBV7-6 and TRBJ2-2; D is perhaps TRBD2 (5 bases). Trimming pared 3 bases from V and 6 bases from J, leaving 8 bases between. Germline V lookup: CDR1 SGHVS, CDR2 FNYEAQ. The CDR3 has 13 residues. The DNA of the CDR3 is TGTGCCAGCAGCTTTGGCGGGCCCGGGGAGCTGTTTTTT. Translation: CASSFGGPGELFF.

The chain employs TRBV30 and TRBJ2-7; D gene ambiguous. CDR3 length: 14 residues. Germline V gene sequence: CDR1 GTSNPN, CDR2 SVGIG (reference sequence). V was clipped by 2 bases and J by 1 base, with 12 bases between them. CDR3 sequence reads: CAWSLGSESYEQYF. CDR3 coding DNA: TGTGCCTGGAGTTTAGGGTCCGAGTCCTACGAGCAGTACTTC.

This chain joins TRBV5-1 and TRBJ2-5, with 9 nucleotides matching TRBD1. CDR3 length equals 13 residues. Germline V gene sequence: CDR1 SGHRS, CDR2 YFSETQ. The ends lost 4 bases at V and 3 bases at J; junction bases unmatched: 1. CDR3 sequence: CASSTGGEETQYF. CDR3 nucleotide sequence: TGCGCCAGCAGCACAGGGGGCGAAGAGACCCAGTACTTC.

Here the CDR3 reads CASRALADHSYNEQFF. The CDR3 region has the DNA TGTGCCAGCAGGGCACTAGCGGACCACTCCTACAATGAGCAGTTCTTC. The V call is TRBV7-9, the J call TRBJ2-1; 8 bases fit TRBD2. The J segment lost 0 bases and the V segment lost 6 bases, leaving 7 bases of the junction unmatched. CDR1 is SEHNR and CDR2 is FQNEAQ in the germline V gene (reference sequence). The CDR3 has 16 residues.

The CDR3: CAWNSRGETQYF. CDR3 DNA: TGTGCCTGGAACAGCCGGGGGGAGACCCAGTACTTC. The chain joins TRBV30 to TRBJ2-5, with TRBD2 as a possible D gene (6 bases). V lost 4 bases, J lost 5 bases, and 11 bases lay in between. Germline CDR1 reads GTSNPN; CDR2 reads SVGIG (reference sequence). The CDR3 contains 12 residues.

In the case of this clone: The identical CDR3 is also encoded by other nucleotide sequences in the sample. The V gene is TRBV6-5, the J gene TRBJ2-7; D is uncertain. The V gene lost 0 bases and the J gene lost 1 base, with 13 bases spanning the gap. The CDR3 spans 16 residues. Germline V gene lookup returns CDR1 MNHEY and CDR2 SVGAGI. CDR3 sequence: CASSYSSGQVSYEQYF. The CDR3 DNA follows: TGTGCCAGCAGTTACTCGTCTGGGCAGGTATCCTACGAGCAGTACTTC.

V gene TRBV10-3 combines with J gene TRBJ2-1; 7 nucleotides line up with TRBD1. CDR1 is ENHRY, CDR2 SYGVKD, per germline. The CDR3 is 12 amino acids. Trimming removed 2 bases from V and 12 bases from J; junction bases left unmatched: 4. CDR3 sequence (DNA): TGTGCCATCAGTGAGGCACAGGGGATGCAGTTCTTC. It is translated as CAISEAQGMQFF.

The rearrangement joins TRBV7-3 to TRBJ2-1; D ambiguous. Per germline, CDR1 SGHTA and CDR2 FQGTGA. This CDR3 has 12 amino acids. Trimming took off 3 bases at V and 5 bases at J, with 5 bases between the two ends. CDR3: CASSFPDNEQFF. The CDR3 coding sequence is TGTGCCAGCAGCTTCCCAGACAATGAGCAGTTCTTC.

V is TRBV30 and J is TRBJ1-1, with a tentative D call TRBD1 (6 bases). This CDR3 comprises 13 residues. Looked up from germline, CDR1 is GTSNPN and CDR2 is SVGIG (reference sequence). The CDR3 protein is CALGRGALTEAFF. The CDR3 DNA reads TGTGCTCTGGGGCGGGGGGCATTAACTGAAGCTTTCTTT.

The genes are TRBV29-1 and TRBJ1-2, with D tentatively TRBD1 (5 bases). This CDR3 is 11 amino acids long. V was shortened by 6 bases and J by 4 bases, with 9 bases between the two germline ends. Germline values: CDR1 SQVTM, CDR2 ANQGSEA. CDR3 in DNA: TGCAGCGTCCTGACAGTCTATGGCTACACCTTC. It specifies CSVLTVYGYTF. Combining the CDR3 with reference TRBV29-1 and TRBJ1-2 gives the whole variable domain SAVISQKPSRDICQRGTSLTIQCQVDSQVTMMFWYRQQPGQSLTLIATANQGSEATYESGFVIDKFPISRPNLTFSTLTVSNMSPEDSSIYLCSVLTVYGYTFGSGTRLTVV.

The V gene is TRBV5-5, the J gene TRBJ2-1; the match to TRBD1 covers 9 bases. The CDR3 consists of 16 residues. Germline V gene sequence: CDR1 SGHKS, CDR2 YYEKEE (reference sequence). Trimming removed 4 bases from V and 7 bases from J; junction bases left unmatched: 12. CDR3 in amino acids: CASSRDRAAAINEQFF. The CDR3 region has the DNA TGTGCCAGCAGCAGGGACAGGGCAGCGGCAATTAATGAGCAGTTCTTC.